This record looks at one TCR beta chain sequence and its context. Its antigen is currently unknown. The sample is drawn from a study of T-cell memory formation after mild COVID-19. Across the whole study: TCR clusters mostly belonged to single donors. Study-level findings and limits: Memory cells collected pre-infection included some clones that later responded, suggesting cross-reactive memory joined. While clones contracting from day 15 to 85 were balanced between CD4 and CD8, later expanders leaned CD4+.

TCRdb reanalysed the 5' RACE reads using MiXCR and keeps one entry per CDR3 protein. The repertoire includes approximately 490,000 distinct CDR3 sequences, roughly 21% of them detected once, and about an eighth sits in the top ten. The junction had 11 bases not matched to a gene; V was cut back by 4 bases and J by 3 bases. This CDR3 has 16 residues. The germline gives CDR1 SGDLS, CDR2 YYNGEE. The V call is TRBV9, the J call TRBJ2-5; 8 bases are a match to TRBD1. This receptor was obtained from an adult woman who had mild COVID-19 (a few samples of this study predate the infection). Cell type and time point are not known. The sample taken for sequencing was PBMCs or a T cell subset sorted from them (not recorded which). The CDR3 DNA follows: TGTGCCAGCAGCCCCCGCTGGGGACAGGCGAAAGAGACCCAGTACTTC. This codes for CASSPRWGQAKETQYF.